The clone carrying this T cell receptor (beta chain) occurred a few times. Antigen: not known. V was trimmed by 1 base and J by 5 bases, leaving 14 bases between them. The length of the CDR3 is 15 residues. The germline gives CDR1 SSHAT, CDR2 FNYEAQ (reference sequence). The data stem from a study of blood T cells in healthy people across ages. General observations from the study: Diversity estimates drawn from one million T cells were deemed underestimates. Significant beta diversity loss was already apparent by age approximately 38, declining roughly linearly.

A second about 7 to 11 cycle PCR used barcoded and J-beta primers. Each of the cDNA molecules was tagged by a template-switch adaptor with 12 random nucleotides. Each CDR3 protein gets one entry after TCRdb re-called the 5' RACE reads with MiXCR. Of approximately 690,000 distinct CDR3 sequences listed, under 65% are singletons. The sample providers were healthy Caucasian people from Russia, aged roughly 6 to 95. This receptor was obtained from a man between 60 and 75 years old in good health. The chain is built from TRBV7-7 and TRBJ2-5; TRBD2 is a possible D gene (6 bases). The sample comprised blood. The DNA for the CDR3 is TGTGCCAGCAGCTTAGGGGGGAGGCTAGAGGAGACCCAGTACTTC. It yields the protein CASSLGGRLEETQYF.